This is a list of T cell receptor beta chains from one sample in a study of blood T cell repertoires in COVID-19. Produced via immunoSEQ multiplex PCR; TCRdb's table is partial and in-frame only. The table shows about 210,000 clones, with roughly 87% occurring only once. Input material: PBMCs or T cells enriched from blood (not recorded which). All receptors derive from a man between 18 and 35 years old with acute COVID-19. Each CDR3 is given with its conserved first and last residue. The D gene is left open where the match is weak. Some rows mark clone size as missing; the rest say once, few, many or name a class of expanded clone.

>-|14|-|TRBJ2-3|TRBV7-9
CASSIRTGTDTQYF
TGTGCCAGCAGCATTAGAACCGGCACAGATACGCAGTATTTT
>-|15|-|TRBJ1-4|TRBV11-2
CASRPPGRGNEKLFF
TGTGCCAGCAGACCCCCGGGTCGAGGGAATGAAAAACTGTTTTTT
>-|18|-|TRBJ1-4|TRBV28
CASSFQPGAVWANEKLFF
TGTGCCAGCAGCTTCCAGCCAGGGGCTGTTTGGGCTAATGAAAAACTGTTTTTT
>-|15|-|TRBJ1-5|TRBV19
CASSIDGTSNQPQHF
TGTGCCAGTAGTATTGATGGGACAAGCAATCAGCCCCAGCATTTT
>-|12|-|TRBJ2-7|TRBV13
CASSSGVDEQYF
TGTGCCAGCTCTTCAGGCGTCGACGAGCAGTACTTC
>TRBD1|12|-|TRBJ2-3|TRBV30
CACTGGTDTQYF
TGTGCCTGCACAGGGGGCACAGATACGCAGTATTTT
>-|15|-|TRBJ2-3|TRBV11-2
CASSSPSGSTDTQYF
TGTGCCAGCAGCTCCCCCAGCGGATCCACAGATACGCAGTATTTT
>TRBD2|19|-|TRBJ2-3|TRBV10-3
CAIRPTSGRALTSTDTQYF
TGTGCCATCAGACCGACTAGCGGGAGGGCCTTAACTAGCACAGATACGCAGTATTTT
>TRBD1|12|-|TRBJ1-5|TRBV28
CASRQGNQPQHF
TGTGCCAGTAGACAGGGTAATCAGCCCCAGCATTTT
>TRBD1|15|once|TRBJ1-1|TRBV5-1
CASSPGDRGHTEAFF
TGCGCCAGCAGCCCCGGTGACAGGGGCCACACTGAAGCTTTCTTT
>-|13|few|TRBJ2-7|TRBV19
CASSMQGAGEQYF
TGTGCCAGTAGTATGCAAGGGGCTGGCGAGCAGTACTTC